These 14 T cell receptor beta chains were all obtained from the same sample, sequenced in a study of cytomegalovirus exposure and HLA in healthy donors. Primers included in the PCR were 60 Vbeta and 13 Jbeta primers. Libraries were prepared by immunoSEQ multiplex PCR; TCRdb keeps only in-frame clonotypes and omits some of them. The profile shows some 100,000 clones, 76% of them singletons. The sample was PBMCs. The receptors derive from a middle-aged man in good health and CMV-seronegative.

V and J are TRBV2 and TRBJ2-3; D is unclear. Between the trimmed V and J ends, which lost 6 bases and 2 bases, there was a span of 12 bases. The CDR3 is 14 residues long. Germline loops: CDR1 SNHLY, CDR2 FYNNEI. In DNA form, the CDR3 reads TGTGCCAGCAGGGCCACCGCCCCCACAGATACGCAGTATTTT. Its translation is CASRATAPTDTQYF.

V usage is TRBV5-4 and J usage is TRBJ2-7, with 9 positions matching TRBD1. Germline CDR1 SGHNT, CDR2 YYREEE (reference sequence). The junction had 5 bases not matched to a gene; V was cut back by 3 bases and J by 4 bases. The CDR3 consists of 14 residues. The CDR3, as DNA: TGTGCCAGCAGCTGGCCGGGACAGGGATACGAGCAGTACTTC. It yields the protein CASSWPGQGYEQYF.

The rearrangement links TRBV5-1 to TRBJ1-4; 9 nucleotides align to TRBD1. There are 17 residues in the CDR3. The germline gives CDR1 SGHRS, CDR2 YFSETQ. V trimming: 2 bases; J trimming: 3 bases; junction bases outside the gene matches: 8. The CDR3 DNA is TGCGCCAGCAGCTTTGGACAGGGGACTGCCTCTAATGAAAAACTGTTTTTT. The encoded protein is CASSFGQGTASNEKLFF.

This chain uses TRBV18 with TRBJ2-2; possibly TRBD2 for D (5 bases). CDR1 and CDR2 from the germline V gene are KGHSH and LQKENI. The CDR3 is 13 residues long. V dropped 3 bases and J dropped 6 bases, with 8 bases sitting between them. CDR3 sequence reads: CASSPPGSGELFF. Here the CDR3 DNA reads TGTGCCAGCTCACCCCCGGGGTCCGGGGAGCTGTTTTTT.

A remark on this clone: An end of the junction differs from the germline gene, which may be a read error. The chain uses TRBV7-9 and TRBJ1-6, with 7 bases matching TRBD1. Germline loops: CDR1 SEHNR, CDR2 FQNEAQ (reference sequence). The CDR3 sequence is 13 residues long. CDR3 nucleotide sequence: TGTTCCAGCAGCATAACAGGGGTTGCACCCCTCCACTTT. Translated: CSSSITGVAPLHF.

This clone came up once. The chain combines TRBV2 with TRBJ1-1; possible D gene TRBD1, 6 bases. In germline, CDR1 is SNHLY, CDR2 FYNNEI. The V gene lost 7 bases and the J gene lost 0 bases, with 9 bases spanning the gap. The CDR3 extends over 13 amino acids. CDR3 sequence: CASTGELNTEAFF. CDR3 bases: TGTGCCAGCACAGGGGAATTGAACACTGAAGCTTTCTTT.

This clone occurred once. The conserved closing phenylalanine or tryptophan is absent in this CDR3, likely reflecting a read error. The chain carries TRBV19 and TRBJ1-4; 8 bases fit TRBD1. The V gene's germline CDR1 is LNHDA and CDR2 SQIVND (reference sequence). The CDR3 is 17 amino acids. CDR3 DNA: TGTGCCGGTAGCCGTACCGGGACAGGCATCGGGTATGAAAAACTGTTTCTT. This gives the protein CAGSRTGTGIGYEKLFL.

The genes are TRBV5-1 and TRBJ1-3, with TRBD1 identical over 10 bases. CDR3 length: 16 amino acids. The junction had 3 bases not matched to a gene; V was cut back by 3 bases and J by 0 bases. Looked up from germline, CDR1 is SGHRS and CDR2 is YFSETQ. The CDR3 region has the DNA TGCGCCAGCAGCTCGGGACAGGGGATCTCTGGAAACACCATATATTTT. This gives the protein CASSSGQGISGNTIYF.

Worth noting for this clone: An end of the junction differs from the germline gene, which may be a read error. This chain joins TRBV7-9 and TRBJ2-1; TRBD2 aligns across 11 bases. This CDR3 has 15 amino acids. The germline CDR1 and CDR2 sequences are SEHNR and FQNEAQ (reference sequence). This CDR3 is CSSKLAGGRLNEQFF. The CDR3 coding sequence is TGTTCCAGCAAATTAGCGGGGGGGCGGCTCAATGAGCAGTTCTTC.

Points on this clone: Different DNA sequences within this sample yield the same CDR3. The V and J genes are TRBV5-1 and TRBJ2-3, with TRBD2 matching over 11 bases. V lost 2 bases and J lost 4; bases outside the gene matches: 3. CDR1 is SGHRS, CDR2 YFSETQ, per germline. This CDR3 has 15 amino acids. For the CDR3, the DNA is TGCGCCAGCAGCTTACTAGCGGGGGTTGCAGATACGCAGTATTTT. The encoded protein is CASSLLAGVADTQYF.

This chain's CDR3 is CASSLSAGFGYEQYV. In DNA, the CDR3 is TGTGCCAGCAGTTTATCGGCAGGGTTTGGCTACGAGCAGTACGTC. The chain is built from TRBV27 and TRBJ2-7, with D possibly matching TRBD1 (5 bases). The CDR3 has 15 residues. Germline V gene sequence: CDR1 MNHEY, CDR2 SMNVEV (reference sequence). Trimming removed 0 bases from V and 3 bases from J, with 12 bases in between.

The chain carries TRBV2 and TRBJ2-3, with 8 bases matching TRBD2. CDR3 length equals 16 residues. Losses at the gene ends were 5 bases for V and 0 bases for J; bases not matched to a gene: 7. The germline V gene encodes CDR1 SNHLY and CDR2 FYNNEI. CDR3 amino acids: CASSRRGEISTDTQYF. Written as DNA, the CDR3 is TGTGCCAGCAGTAGGCGGGGGGAGATTAGCACAGATACGCAGTATTTT.

CDR3: CASSQVAGGEQYV. CDR3 nucleotide sequence: TGCGCCAGCAGCCAAGTCGCAGGGGGCGAGCAGTACGTC. V is TRBV4-3 and J is TRBJ2-7; 7 nucleotides align to TRBD1. This CDR3 comprises 13 residues. Germline V gene data show CDR1 as LGHNA and CDR2 as YSLEER. Unmatched junction bases numbered 3, after V lost 1 base and J lost 6 bases.

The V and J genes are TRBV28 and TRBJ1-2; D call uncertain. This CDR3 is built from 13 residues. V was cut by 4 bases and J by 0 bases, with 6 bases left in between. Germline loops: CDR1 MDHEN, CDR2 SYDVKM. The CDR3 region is CASSSTANYGYTF. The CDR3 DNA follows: TGTGCCAGCAGTTCAACAGCTAACTATGGCTACACCTTC.